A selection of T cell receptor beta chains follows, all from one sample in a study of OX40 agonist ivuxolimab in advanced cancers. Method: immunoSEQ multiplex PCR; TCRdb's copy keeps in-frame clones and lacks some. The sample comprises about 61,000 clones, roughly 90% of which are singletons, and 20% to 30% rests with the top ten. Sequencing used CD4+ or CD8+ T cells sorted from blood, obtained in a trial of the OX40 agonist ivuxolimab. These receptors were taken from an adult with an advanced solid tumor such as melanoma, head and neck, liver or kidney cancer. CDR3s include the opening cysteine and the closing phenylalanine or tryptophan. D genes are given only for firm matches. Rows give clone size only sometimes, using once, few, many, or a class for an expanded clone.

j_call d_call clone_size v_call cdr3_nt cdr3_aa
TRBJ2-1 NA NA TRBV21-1 TGTGCCAGCAGCAAAGGGGGGTTCTCCTACAATGAGCAGTTCTTC CASSKGGFSYNEQFF
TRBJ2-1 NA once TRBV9 TGTGCCAGCAGCCCCAGACAAGACTTGAGCTCCTACAATGAGCAGTTCTTC CASSPRQDLSSYNEQFF
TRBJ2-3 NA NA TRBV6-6 TGTGCCAGCAGATTAGACTTCGATACGCAGTATTTT CASRLDFDTQYF
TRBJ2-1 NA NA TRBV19 TGTGCCAGTAGAATCGAACTAGCCTCCTACAATGAGCAGTTCTTC CASRIELASYNEQFF
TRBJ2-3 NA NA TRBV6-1 TGTGCCAGCAGGCCGGACCACTCTAGCACAGATACGCAGTATTTT CASRPDHSSTDTQYF
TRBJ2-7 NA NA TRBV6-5 TGTGCCAGCGGAAGGGGGGCGGGTTACGAGCAGTACTTC CASGRGAGYEQYF
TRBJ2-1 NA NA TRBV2 TGTGCCAGCAGTGGGTCAAGGTACAATGAGCAGTTCTTC CASSGSRYNEQFF
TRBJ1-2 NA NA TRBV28 TGTGCCAGCAGTTTACGCTCACAGGAGAACTATGGCTACACCTTC CASSLRSQENYGYTF
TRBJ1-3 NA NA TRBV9 TGTGCCAGCAGCCCGTCCCGGCACACCATATATTTT CASSPSRHTIYF
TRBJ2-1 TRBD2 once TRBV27 TGTGCCAGCAGTTTAAGCCCTCCGCGCGGGGGGGCCTATGAGCAGTTCTTC CASSLSPPRGGAYEQFF
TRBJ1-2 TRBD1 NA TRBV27 TGTGCCAGCAGTTTACACGCAGGGGGCGCCGGCTATGGCTACACCTTC CASSLHAGGAGYGYTF
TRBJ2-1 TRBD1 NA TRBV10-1 TGCGCCAGCAGACCGGGACAGTACAATGAGCAGTTCTTC CASRPGQYNEQFF
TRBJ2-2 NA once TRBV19 TGTGCCAGTAGTATAACCTTCCGCGGTGACGGGGAGCTGTTTTTT CASSITFRGDGELFF
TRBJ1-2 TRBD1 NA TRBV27 TGTGCCAGCAGTTTTATCGGGACAGCCTTAGCTAACTATGGCTACACCTTC CASSFIGTALANYGYTF
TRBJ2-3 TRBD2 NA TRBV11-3 TGTGCCAGCAGCTCCCCGGGGGGAGATACGCAGTATTTT CASSSPGGDTQYF
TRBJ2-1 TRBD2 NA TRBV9 TGTGCCAGCAGCGTATACGGGGGGGTCTTCCCTAACAATGAGCAGTTCTTC CASSVYGGVFPNNEQFF
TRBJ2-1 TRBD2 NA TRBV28 TGTGCCAGCAGTCCGTCGCGCGGGAGTATTTACAATGAGCAGTTCTTC CASSPSRGSIYNEQFF
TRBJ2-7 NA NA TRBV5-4 TGTGCCAGCGGGCCCGGCAGGGAGAACTACGAGCAGTACTTC CASGPGRENYEQYF
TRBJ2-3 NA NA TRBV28 TGTGCCAGCAGTTTTAGCAGGGTGAGCACAGATACGCAGTATTTT CASSFSRVSTDTQYF
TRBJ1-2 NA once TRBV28 TGTGCCAGCAGTCCAGGGGCTGGCTACACCTTC CASSPGAGYTF
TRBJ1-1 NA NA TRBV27 TGTGCCAGCAGTTTCTCGGAAGGAAACACTGAAGCTTTCTTT CASSFSEGNTEAFF
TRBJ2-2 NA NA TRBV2 TGTGCCAGCAGTGATCACTATGGGAGCCTTACCGGGGAGCTGTTTTTT CASSDHYGSLTGELFF
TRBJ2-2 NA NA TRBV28 TGTGCCAGCAGTTTACCCTCGAACACCGGGGAGCTGTTTTTT CASSLPSNTGELFF
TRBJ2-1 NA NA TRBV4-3 TGCGCCAGCAGCCAAGACGTTCGCCTACTTTACAATGAGCAGTTCTTC CASSQDVRLLYNEQFF
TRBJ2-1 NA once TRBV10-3 TGTGCCCTTAGAAGTTCTTCGGGAGAGCAGTTCTTC CALRSSSGEQFF
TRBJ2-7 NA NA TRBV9 TGTGCCAGCAGCGTAGACGGAAACTCCTACGAGCAGTACTTC CASSVDGNSYEQYF
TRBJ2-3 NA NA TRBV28 TGTGCCAGCAGTTTAAGGCTGAGAAGGGGTGATACGCAGTATTTT CASSLRLRRGDTQYF